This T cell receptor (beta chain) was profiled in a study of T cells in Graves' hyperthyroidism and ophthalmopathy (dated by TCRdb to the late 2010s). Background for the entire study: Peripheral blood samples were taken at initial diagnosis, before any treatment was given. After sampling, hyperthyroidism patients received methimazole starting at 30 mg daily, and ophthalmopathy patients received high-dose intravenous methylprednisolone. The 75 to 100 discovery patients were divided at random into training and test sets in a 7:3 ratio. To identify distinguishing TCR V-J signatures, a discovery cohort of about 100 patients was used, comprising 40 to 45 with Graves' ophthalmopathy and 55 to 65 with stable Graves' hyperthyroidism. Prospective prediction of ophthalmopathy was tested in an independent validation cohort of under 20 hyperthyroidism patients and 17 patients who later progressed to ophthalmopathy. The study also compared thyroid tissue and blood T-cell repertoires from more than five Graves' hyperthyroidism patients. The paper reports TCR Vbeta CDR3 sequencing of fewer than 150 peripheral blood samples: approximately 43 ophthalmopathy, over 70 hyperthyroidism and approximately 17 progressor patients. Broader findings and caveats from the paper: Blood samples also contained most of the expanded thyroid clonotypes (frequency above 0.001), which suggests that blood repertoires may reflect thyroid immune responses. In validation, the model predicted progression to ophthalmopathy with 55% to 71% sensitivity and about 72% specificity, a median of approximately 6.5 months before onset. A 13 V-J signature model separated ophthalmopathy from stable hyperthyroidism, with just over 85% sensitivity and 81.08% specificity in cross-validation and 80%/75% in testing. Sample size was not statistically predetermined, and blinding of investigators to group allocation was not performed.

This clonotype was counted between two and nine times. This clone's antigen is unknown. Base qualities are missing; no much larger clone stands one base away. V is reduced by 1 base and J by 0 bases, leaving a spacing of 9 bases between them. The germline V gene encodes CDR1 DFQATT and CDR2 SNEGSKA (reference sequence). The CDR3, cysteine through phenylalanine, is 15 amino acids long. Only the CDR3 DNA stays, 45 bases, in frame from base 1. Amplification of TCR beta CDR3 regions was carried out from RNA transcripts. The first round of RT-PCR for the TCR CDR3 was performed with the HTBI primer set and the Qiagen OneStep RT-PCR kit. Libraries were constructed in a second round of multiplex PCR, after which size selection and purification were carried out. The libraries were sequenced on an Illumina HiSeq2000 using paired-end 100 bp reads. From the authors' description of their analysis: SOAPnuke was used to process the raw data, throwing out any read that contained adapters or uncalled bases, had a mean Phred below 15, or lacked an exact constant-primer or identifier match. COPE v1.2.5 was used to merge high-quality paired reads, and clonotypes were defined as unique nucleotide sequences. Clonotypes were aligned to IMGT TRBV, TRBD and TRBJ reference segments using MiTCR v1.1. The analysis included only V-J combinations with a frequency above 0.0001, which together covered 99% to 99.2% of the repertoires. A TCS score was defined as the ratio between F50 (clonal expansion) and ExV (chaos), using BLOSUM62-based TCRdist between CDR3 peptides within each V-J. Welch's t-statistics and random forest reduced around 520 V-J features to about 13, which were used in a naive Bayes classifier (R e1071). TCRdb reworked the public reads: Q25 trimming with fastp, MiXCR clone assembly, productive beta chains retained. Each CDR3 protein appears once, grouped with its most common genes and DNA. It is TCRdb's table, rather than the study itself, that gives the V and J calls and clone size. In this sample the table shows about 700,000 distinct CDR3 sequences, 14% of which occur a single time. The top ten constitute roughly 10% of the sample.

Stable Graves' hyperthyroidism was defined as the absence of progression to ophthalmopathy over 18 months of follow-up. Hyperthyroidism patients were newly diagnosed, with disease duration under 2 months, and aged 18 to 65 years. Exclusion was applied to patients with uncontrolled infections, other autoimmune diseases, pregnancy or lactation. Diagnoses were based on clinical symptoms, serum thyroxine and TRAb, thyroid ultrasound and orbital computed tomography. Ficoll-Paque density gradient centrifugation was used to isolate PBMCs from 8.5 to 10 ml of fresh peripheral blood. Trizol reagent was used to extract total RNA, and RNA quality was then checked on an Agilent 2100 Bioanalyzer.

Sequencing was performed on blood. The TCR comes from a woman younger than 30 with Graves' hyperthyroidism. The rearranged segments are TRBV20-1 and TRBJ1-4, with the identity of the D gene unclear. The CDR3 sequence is CSARAEAATNEKLFF. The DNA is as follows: TGCAGTGCTAGAGCTGAGGCAGCAACTAATGAAAAACTGTTTTTT.